This TCR beta chain is from a study of T cell repertoires in cytomegalovirus infection. Looking at the study overall: Use of recently identified HLA-C-restricted and well-studied HLA-B-restricted CMV epitopes was part of the study.

Deletions cut 10 bases from V and 8 bases from J, with 12 bases between. The CDR3 extends over 11 amino acids. Note on this clonotype: The target antigen is unknown.

In TCRdb, the reads were re-called with MiXCR into one record per CDR3 protein. The sample carries around 300,000 distinct CDR3 sequences, roughly a fifth recorded once. This material consisted of cultured PBMCs, taken from culture after CMV antigen stimulation. The receptor's source is a human donor in good health (CMV status not recorded). Some clones in this sample may be carry-over from other donors' samples. The chain recombines TRBV23-1 with TRBJ2-1; unclear D gene. TRBV23-1 is recorded as an ORF, its role being uncertain. CDR3 region: CATKGSHEQFF. CDR3 in DNA: TGCGCCACCAAGGGATCGCATGAGCAGTTCTTC.